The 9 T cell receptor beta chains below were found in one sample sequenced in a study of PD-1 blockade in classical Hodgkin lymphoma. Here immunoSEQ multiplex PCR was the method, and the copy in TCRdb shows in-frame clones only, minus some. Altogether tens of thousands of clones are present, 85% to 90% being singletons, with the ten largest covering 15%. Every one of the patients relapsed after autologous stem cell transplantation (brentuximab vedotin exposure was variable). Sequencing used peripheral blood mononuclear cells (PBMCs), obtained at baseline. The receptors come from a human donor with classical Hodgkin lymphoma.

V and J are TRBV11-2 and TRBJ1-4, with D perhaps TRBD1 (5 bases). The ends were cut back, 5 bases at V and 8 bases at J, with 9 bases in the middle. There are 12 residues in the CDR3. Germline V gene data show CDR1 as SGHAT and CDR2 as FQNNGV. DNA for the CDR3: TGTGCCAGCAGCCCCCGGGGGGAAAAACTGTTTTTT. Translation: CASSPRGEKLFF.

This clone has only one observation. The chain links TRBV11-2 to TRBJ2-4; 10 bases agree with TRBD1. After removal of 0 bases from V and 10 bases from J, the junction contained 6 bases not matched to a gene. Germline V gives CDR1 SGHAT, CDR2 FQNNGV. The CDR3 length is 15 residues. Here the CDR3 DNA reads TGTGCCAGCAGCTTAGAAAGCCGGGACAGGGGTATTCAGTACTTC. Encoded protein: CASSLESRDRGIQYF. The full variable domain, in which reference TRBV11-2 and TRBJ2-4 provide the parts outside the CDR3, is EAGVAQSPRYKIIEKRQSVAFWCNPISGHATLYWYQQILGQGPKLLIQFQNNGVVDDSQLPKDRFSAERLKGVDSTLKIQPAKLEDSAVYLCASSLESRDRGIQYFGAGTRLSVL.

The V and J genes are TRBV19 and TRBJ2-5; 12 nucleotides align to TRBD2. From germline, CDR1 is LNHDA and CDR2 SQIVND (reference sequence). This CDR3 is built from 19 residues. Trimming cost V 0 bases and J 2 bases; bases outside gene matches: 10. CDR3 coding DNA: TGTGCCAGTAGTATAGATGGGGGTGGACTAGCGGGGTCTCAAGAGACCCAGTACTTC. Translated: CASSIDGGGLAGSQETQYF.

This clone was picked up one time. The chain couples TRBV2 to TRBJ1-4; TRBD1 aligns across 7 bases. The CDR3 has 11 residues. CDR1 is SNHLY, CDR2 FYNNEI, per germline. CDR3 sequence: CAAGGNEKLFF. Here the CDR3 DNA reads TGTGCAGCAGGGGGGAATGAAAAACTGTTTTTT.

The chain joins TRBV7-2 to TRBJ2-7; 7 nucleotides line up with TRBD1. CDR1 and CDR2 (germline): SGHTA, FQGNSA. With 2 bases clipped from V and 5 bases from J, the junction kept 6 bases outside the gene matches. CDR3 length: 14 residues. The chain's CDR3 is CASSLNRGPNEQYF. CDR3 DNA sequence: TGTGCCAGCAGCTTAAACAGGGGCCCCAACGAGCAGTACTTC.

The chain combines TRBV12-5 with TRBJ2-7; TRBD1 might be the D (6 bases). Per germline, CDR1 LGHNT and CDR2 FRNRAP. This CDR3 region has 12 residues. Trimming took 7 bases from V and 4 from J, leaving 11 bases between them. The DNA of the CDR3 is TGTGCTAGTGTCCTACAGGGATACGAGCAGTACTTC. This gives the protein CASVLQGYEQYF.

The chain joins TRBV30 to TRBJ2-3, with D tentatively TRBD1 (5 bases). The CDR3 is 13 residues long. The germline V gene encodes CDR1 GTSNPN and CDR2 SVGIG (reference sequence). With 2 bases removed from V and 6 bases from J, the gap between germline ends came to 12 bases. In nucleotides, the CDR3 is TGTGCCTGGAGTTTAGGGGCCTCCGATACGCAGTATTTT. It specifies CAWSLGASDTQYF. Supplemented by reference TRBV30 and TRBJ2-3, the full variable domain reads SQTIHQWPATLVQPVGSPLSLECTVEGTSNPNLYWYRQAAGRGLQLLFYSVGIGQISSEVPQNLSASRPQDRQFILSSKKLLLSDSGFYLCAWSLGASDTQYFGPGTRLTVL.

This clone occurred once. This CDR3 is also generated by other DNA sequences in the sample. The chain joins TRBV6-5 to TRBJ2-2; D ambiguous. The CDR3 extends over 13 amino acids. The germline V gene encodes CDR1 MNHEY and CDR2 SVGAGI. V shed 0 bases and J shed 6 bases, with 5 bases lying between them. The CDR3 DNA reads TGTGCCAGCAGTTACTCAGGGCCCGGGGAGCTGTTTTTT. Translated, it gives CASSYSGPGELFF.

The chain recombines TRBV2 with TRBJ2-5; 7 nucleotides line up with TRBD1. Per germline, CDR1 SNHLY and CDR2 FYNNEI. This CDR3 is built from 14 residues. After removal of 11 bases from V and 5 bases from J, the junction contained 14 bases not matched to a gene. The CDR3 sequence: CAHPREQGFETQYF. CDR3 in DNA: TGTGCCCACCCAAGGGAACAGGGGTTTGAGACCCAGTACTTC.